Sequencing of this TCR beta chain was carried out in a study of OX40 agonist ivuxolimab in advanced cancers. Study information: Ivuxolimab, an antibody that agonizes OX40 (CD134), was administered to the patients. The mean age was roughly 60 years, ranging from about 20 to 90, with 80% to 85% of participants male. A partial response was reached by three patients: one with hepatocellular carcinoma and two with cutaneous melanoma.

This clone was recorded once. The CDR3 extends over 14 amino acids. The germline CDR1 and CDR2 sequences are WSHSY and SAAADI. V dropped 4 bases and J dropped 4 bases, with 13 bases sitting between them. Clones were sequenced by immunoSEQ multiplex PCR, and TCRdb holds only the in-frame ones, with some missing. The sample includes 50,000 to 65,000 clones, about four fifths of them seen just once. Peripheral blood came from all dose cohorts at three timepoints. The specimen was CD4+ or CD8+ T cells sorted from blood, collected in a trial of the OX40 agonist ivuxolimab. This sequence was found in an adult with an advanced solid tumor such as melanoma, head and neck, liver or kidney cancer. The J gene is TRBJ1-2, the V gene TRBV10-2; possible D gene TRBD1, 5 bases. The CDR3 DNA reads as TGCGCCAGCAGTGCCGCAGGGTCCGCCTATGGCTACACCTTC. Translated, it gives CASSAAGSAYGYTF.